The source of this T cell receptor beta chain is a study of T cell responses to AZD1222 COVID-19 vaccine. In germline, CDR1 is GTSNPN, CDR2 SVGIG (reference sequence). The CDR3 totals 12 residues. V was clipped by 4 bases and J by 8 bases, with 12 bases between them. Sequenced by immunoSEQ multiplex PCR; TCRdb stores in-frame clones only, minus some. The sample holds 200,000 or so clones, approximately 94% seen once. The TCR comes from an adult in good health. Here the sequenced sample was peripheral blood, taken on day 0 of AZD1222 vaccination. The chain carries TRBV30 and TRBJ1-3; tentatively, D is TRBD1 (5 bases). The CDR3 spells CAWKGGGDTIYF. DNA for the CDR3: TGTGCCTGGAAAGGTGGGGGGGACACCATATATTTT.